The entry that follows covers one TCR beta chain sequence. Its antigen is unidentified. These data originate in a study of shared clonotypes between healthy human individuals. Study results and limitations: Across subsets, estimated richness was generally greater for naive than for memory populations.

The CDR3 runs 15 residues. Losses at the gene ends were 5 bases for V and 4 bases for J; bases not matched to a gene: 10. CDR1 SGHAT and CDR2 FQDESV come from the germline V gene (reference sequence). Deep was the level at which the assay was run. The genomic DNA of each subset was split evenly across several immunoSEQ plates. The protocol was immunoSEQ multiplex PCR, while the TCRdb copy is restricted to in-frame clones and leaves out a portion. The sample has some 1,900,000 clones, about 95% seen once. Cells designated naive CD8 were CD45RO-negative and were positively selected for CCR7, with terminally differentiated effector memory CD45RA+ cells excluded.

The chain joins TRBV11-1 to TRBJ1-2, with 7 positions matching TRBD1. The sample consisted of naive CD8+ T cells sorted from blood. The TCR sequence derives from a man younger than 30 in good health. In DNA form, the CDR3 reads TGTGCCAGCAGCCCCCGGGACAGAGGACCCTATGGCTACACCTTC. This sequence encodes CASSPRDRGPYGYTF.